This TCR beta chain was identified during a study of chemoradiotherapy in HPV16-positive cancers. Whole-study results and caveats: Candidate HPV-specific clones and E7-related TCR motifs grew in tumor during treatment. Functional assays defining HPV-specific T cells used only two HPV16-positive patients.

The germline gives CDR1 MNHEY, CDR2 SMNVEV (reference sequence). This CDR3 has 14 amino acids. Trimming shortened V by 7 bases and J by 1 base, and 14 bases separated the two germline ends. Turning to this clone: The antigen remains unidentified.

Repeated repertoire sampling spanned the course of chemoradiotherapy. TCRdb's table, derived via immunoSEQ multiplex PCR, lists solely in-frame clones and lacks some. There are around 40,000 clones in the sample; around three quarters occur only once, and under 5.5% lies in the top ten. The chain has TRBV27 and TRBJ2-7; D is possibly TRBD2 (6 bases). The origin of this receptor is a human donor with HPV-associated anogenital cancer. Specimen: blood, collected from a patient who underwent chemoradiotherapy. Here the CDR3 DNA reads TGTGCCAGCATCCCCCTTCGGGGGTCCTACGAGCAGTACTTC. Amino acid sequence: CASIPLRGSYEQYF.